A selection of T cell receptor beta chains follows, all from one sample in a study of glioma-infiltrating T cells after dendritic cell vaccination. Measured with immunoSEQ multiplex PCR; TCRdb has only the in-frame clones, and not every one. The sample lists around 78,000 clones; about nine tenths were seen once. The source material was blood, sampled after dendritic cell vaccination. The receptors were gathered from a human donor with glioblastoma. The CDR3 runs from the conserved cysteine through the conserved F or W. The D gene is left open where the match is weak. Size values are once, few and many counts, or a class for expanded clones, and some rows have none.

TRBJ1-2,16,TRBD1,TRBV11-3,once,TGTGCCAGCCAGGAACAGGGGGCCAGAGCTAACTATGGCTACACCTTC,CASQEQGARANYGYTF
TRBJ2-5,13,.,TRBV6-1,.,TGTGCCAGCAGTCGCGGGAACCAAGAGACCCAGTACTTC,CASSRGNQETQYF
TRBJ1-1,15,TRBD1,TRBV9,.,TGTGCCAGCAGGAGACACGGGACAGGGGACACTGAAGCTTTCTTT,CASRRHGTGDTEAFF
TRBJ1-1,14,TRBD1,TRBV7-9,.,TGTGCCAGCAGTTCACAGGGGACGAACACTGAAGCTTTCTTT,CASSSQGTNTEAFF
TRBJ1-2,15,.,TRBV4-1,.,TGCGCCAGCAGCCAAGATAGAAGCCCCGGTTCTGGCTACACCTTC,CASSQDRSPGSGYTF
TRBJ2-7,11,.,TRBV10-3,.,TGTGCCATCAGCGACAGCTACGAGCAGTACTTC,CAISDSYEQYF
TRBJ1-3,14,TRBD1,TRBV2,.,TGTGCCAGCAGTCCGGACAGGGCGGGAAACACCATATATTTT,CASSPDRAGNTIYF
TRBJ1-2,13,.,TRBV11-2,.,TGTGCCAGCAGCTCAGATAGATCCCGGGGCTACACCTTC,CASSSDRSRGYTF
TRBJ2-1,16,.,TRBV4-1,.,TGCGCCAGCAGCCAAGAGGGCTCCAACCTCTTCAATGAGCAGTTCTTC,CASSQEGSNLFNEQFF
TRBJ2-3,15,.,TRBV4-3,few,TGCGCCAGCAGCCAAGATCGACTTGGCGGGGATACGCAGTATTTT,CASSQDRLGGDTQYF
TRBJ2-2,16,TRBD2,TRBV7-2,.,TGTGCCAGCAGCCCCCGGTGGGCGGGAGAGATTGGGGAGCTGTTTTTT,CASSPRWAGEIGELFF
TRBJ2-3,15,TRBD2,TRBV5-1,.,TGCGCCAGCAGCTTGGGTGGACTAGGCACAGATACGCAGTATTTT,CASSLGGLGTDTQYF
TRBJ2-3,17,TRBD2,TRBV27,.,TGTGCCAGCATCCCCGGGGGGGGGCCTTCGATCTCAGATACGCAGTATTTT,CASIPGGGPSISDTQYF
TRBJ1-1,10,.,TRBV6-1,.,TGTGCCAGCAATAGATTAGAAGCTTTCTTT,CASNRLEAFF
TRBJ1-5,14,.,TRBV2,few,TGTGCCAGCAACGGGAAGGTTTCGGTTCAGCCCCAGCATTTT,CASNGKVSVQPQHF
TRBJ1-5,15,.,TRBV5-6,.,TGTGCCAGCAGCTTTTATCTCCTGAGCAATCAGCCCCAGCATTTT,CASSFYLLSNQPQHF
TRBJ1-5,14,.,TRBV2,.,TGTGCCAGCGGAACGGTAGGGGTCAATCAGCCCCAGCATTTT,CASGTVGVNQPQHF
TRBJ1-1,11,.,TRBV6-6,.,TGTGCCAGCAGCAGCGCCCCTAAAGCTTTCTTT,CASSSAPKAFF
TRBJ1-1,16,TRBD1,TRBV5-4,.,TGTGCCAGCAGCTTGGTGGGGGGACAGGGCGGGACTGAAGCTTTCTTT,CASSLVGGQGGTEAFF
TRBJ1-5,14,.,TRBV7-2,.,TGTGCCAGCAGCCTGTCGGGGGGCAGTCAGCCCCAGCATTTT,CASSLSGGSQPQHF
TRBJ2-2,16,TRBD1,TRBV5-1,.,TGCGCCAGCAGCCGCGACAGGGCAGGGCACATCGGGGAGCTGTTTTTT,CASSRDRAGHIGELFF
TRBJ2-7,13,.,TRBV5-1,.,TGCGCCAGCAGCGCCCTGGGCGGGAACGAGCAGTACTTC,CASSALGGNEQYF
TRBJ2-4,14,.,TRBV19,.,TGTGCCAGTAGTATCACCCCGTCTAGTAACATTCAGTACTTC,CASSITPSSNIQYF